The source of this TCR beta chain is a study of Graves' ophthalmopathy and Graves' hyperthyroidism. The study, taken as a whole, reports: Most thyroid clonotypes expanded beyond 0.001 frequency were also found in blood.

Trimming shortened V by 7 bases and J by 0 bases, and 15 bases separated the two germline ends. The CDR3 consists of 15 residues. CDR1 is LNHDA, CDR2 SQIVND, per germline (reference sequence). Points on this clonotype: The antigen remains unidentified.

Ophthalmopathy donors were characterized by moderate-to-severe activity, CAS of at least 3, NOSPECS of at least 4, and duration under 3 months. Uncontrolled infections, pregnancy, lactation or other autoimmune diseases led to patient exclusion. Scientists amplified the TCR beta CDR3 regions from RNA transcripts. The first-round RT-PCR employed HTBI primers together with the Qiagen OneStep RT-PCR kit. A multiplex PCR was then performed as the second round. Each CDR3 protein is one row after TCRdb ran MiXCR on the multiplex PCR reads. Among about 170,000 distinct CDR3 sequences listed, more than 30% were seen once.

The chain is built from TRBV19 and TRBJ1-1; D possibly corresponds to TRBD1 (5 bases). The source of this sequence is a woman aged 40 to 50 with Graves' ophthalmopathy. The material sequenced was peripheral blood. CDR3 residues: CASNSRDRMNTEAFF. The CDR3 DNA is TGTGCCAGTAATTCCAGGGATAGGATGAACACTGAAGCTTTCTTT.